The 31 T cell receptor beta chains reported below all come from one sample, sequenced in a study of OX40 agonist ivuxolimab in advanced cancers. Assay used: immunoSEQ multiplex PCR; TCRdb lists only in-frame clones, some missing. The sample lists 85,000 to 100,000 clones, roughly 95% occurring once. The sample was CD4+ or CD8+ T cells sorted from blood, taken in a trial of the OX40 agonist ivuxolimab. Receptor source: an adult with an advanced solid tumor such as melanoma, head and neck, liver or kidney cancer.

CDR3 amino acids: CASSIQISYEQYF. The CDR3 bases are TGTGCCAGTAGTATTCAGATTTCCTACGAGCAGTACTTC. The chain links TRBV19 to TRBJ2-7; no clear D gene. Trimming removed 3 bases at V and 1 base at J, with 7 bases between. Germline V CDR1 and CDR2: LNHDA, SQIVND (reference sequence). The CDR3 runs to 13 residues.

The chain recombines TRBV7-3 with TRBJ1-1, with a tentative D call TRBD1 (6 bases). The CDR3 contains 14 residues. Germline V gene data show CDR1 as SGHTA and CDR2 as FQGTGA. Between the trimmed V and J ends, which lost 5 bases and 2 bases, there was a span of 12 bases. In nucleotides, the CDR3 is TGTGCCAGCAGCCCACAGGGCATCAACACTGAAGCTTTCTTT. It codes for CASSPQGINTEAFF.

The gene calls are TRBV6-1 and TRBJ2-2, with TRBD1 identical over 8 bases. Unmatched junction bases numbered 8, after V lost 8 bases and J lost 6 bases. This CDR3 has 14 amino acids. CDR1 MNHNS and CDR2 SASEGT come from the germline V gene. The CDR3 DNA follows: TGTGCCAGCCTCAGGGGGCTCGAGTCCGGGGAGCTGTTTTTT. This encodes CASLRGLESGELFF.

This clone appeared once. CDR3 nucleotides: TGTGCCAGCAGCGTTTCTAGCGGGGCCTACAATGAGCAGTTCTTC. Its protein is CASSVSSGAYNEQFF. V and J are TRBV9 and TRBJ2-1, with TRBD2 identical over 9 bases. This CDR3 comprises 15 residues. J lost 2 bases, V lost 2 bases, and 2 bases had no gene match. Germline V gene data show CDR1 as SGDLS and CDR2 as YYNGEE. The full variable domain, completed using reference TRBV9 and TRBJ2-1, is DSGVTQTPKHLITATGQRVTLRCSPRSGDLSVYWYQQSLDQGLQFLIQYYNGEERAKGNILERFSAQQFPDLHSELNLSSLELGDSALYFCASSVSSGAYNEQFFGPGTRLTVL.

This chain joins TRBV5-1 and TRBJ2-1, with D maybe TRBD1 (6 bases). Germline V lookup: CDR1 SGHRS, CDR2 YFSETQ. Trimming removed 2 bases at V and 5 bases at J, with 8 bases between. CDR3 length equals 13 residues. The CDR3 nucleotides are TGCGCCAGCAGCTTTTCAGGGGACAATGAGCAGTTCTTC. It encodes CASSFSGDNEQFF.

This clone was counted once. The chain combines TRBV5-5 with TRBJ1-4; D may be TRBD1 (5 bases). CDR3 length: 16 amino acids. Trimming removed 4 bases at V and 0 bases at J, with 13 bases between. Germline CDR1 reads SGHKS; CDR2 reads YYEKEE (reference sequence). The CDR3 sequence is CASSRGSQSTNEKLFF. The DNA for the CDR3 is TGTGCCAGCAGCCGGGGGTCTCAATCAACTAATGAAAAACTGTTTTTT.

The CDR3 DNA is TGTGCCAGCGGACTCAGCGGCAATCAGCCCCAGCATTTT. Translated, it gives CASGLSGNQPQHF. The chain joins TRBV27 to TRBJ1-5; no clear D gene. CDR1 is MNHEY, CDR2 SMNVEV, per germline (reference sequence). The V end was cut by 8 bases, the J end by 2 bases, with 10 bases between. This CDR3 spans 13 amino acids.

The chain carries TRBV4-3 and TRBJ1-5, with TRBD1 as a possible D gene (5 bases). V was cut by 4 bases and J by 7 bases, with 11 bases left in between. The germline V gene encodes CDR1 LGHNA and CDR2 YSLEER. This CDR3 contains 13 residues. CDR3 sequence (DNA): TGCGCCAGCAGCCTATGGGGGGGGCAGCCCCAGCATTTT. Residues: CASSLWGGQPQHF.

This clone was seen once. This rearrangement joins TRBV7-8 to TRBJ2-7, with 10 bases lining up with TRBD1. The CDR3 consists of 14 residues. The germline CDR1 and CDR2 sequences are SGHVS and FQNEAQ. V lost 6 bases to trimming and J lost 5 bases; unmatched junction nucleotides: 7. The CDR3 sequence is CASSPRQGADEQYF. In nucleotides, the CDR3 is TGTGCCAGCAGTCCCCGACAGGGGGCCGACGAGCAGTACTTC. Combining the CDR3 with reference TRBV7-8 and TRBJ2-7 gives the whole variable domain GAGVSQSPRYKVAKRGQDVALRCDPISGHVSLFWYQQALGQGPEFLTYFQNEAQLDKSGLPSDRFFAERPEGSVSTLKIQRTQQEDSAVYLCASSPRQGADEQYFGPGTRLTVT.

This rearrangement joins TRBV5-4 to TRBJ1-4; 7 nucleotides match TRBD1. Germline V gives CDR1 SGHNT, CDR2 YYREEE (reference sequence). This CDR3 is 15 amino acids long. With V trimmed by 2 bases and J by 5 bases, 6 bases remained unmatched. The CDR3 reads CASSLSSGGNEKLFF. CDR3 nucleotides: TGTGCCAGCAGCTTATCGTCAGGGGGGAATGAAAAACTGTTTTTT.

V is TRBV4-1 and J is TRBJ2-5; D is unresolved. The V end was cut by 0 bases, the J end by 2 bases, with 13 bases between. Germline assignment: CDR1 MGHRA and CDR2 YSYEKL. The CDR3 consists of 16 residues. The CDR3 reads CASSQESTRLQETQYF. In nucleotides, the CDR3 is TGCGCCAGCAGCCAAGAGTCGACAAGGCTACAAGAGACCCAGTACTTC.

About this clone itself: Germline is not matched at one junction end, which may reflect a read error. J is TRBJ1-2 and V is TRBV5-3, with D maybe TRBD1 (6 bases). TRBV5-3 is recorded as an ORF, its role being uncertain. This CDR3 is built from 14 residues. CDR3 region: CASSLATGSYGYTF. CDR3 DNA sequence: TGTGCCAGCAGCTTGGCCACAGGGAGTTATGGCTACACCTTC.

The V gene is TRBV9, the J gene TRBJ1-6, with D maybe TRBD1 (5 bases). Germline V gene lookup returns CDR1 SGDLS and CDR2 YYNGEE. Trimming took off 4 bases at V and 10 bases at J, with 15 bases between the two ends. CDR3 size: 14 residues. The CDR3, as DNA: TGTGCCAGCAGCCCCGAGGGGTGGGGATCACCCCTCCACTTT. It codes for CASSPEGWGSPLHF.

This rearrangement joins TRBV11-2 to TRBJ1-1, with D maybe TRBD1 (5 bases). V was cut by 4 bases and J by 4 bases, with 16 bases left in between. Germline V gene lookup returns CDR1 SGHAT and CDR2 FQNNGV. The CDR3 is 15 amino acids. DNA for the CDR3: TGTGCCAGCAGCTCCTATTGGGGGGGGAGCACTGAAGCTTTCTTT. Residues: CASSSYWGGSTEAFF.

The chain uses TRBV5-5 and TRBJ2-3; 7 nucleotides match TRBD1. The CDR3 is 17 amino acids. Germline V lookup: CDR1 SGHKS, CDR2 YYEKEE (reference sequence). V dropped 2 bases and J dropped 2; count of bases not matched to a gene: 11. The CDR3: CASSFVPQGNPTDTQYF. In DNA, the CDR3 is TGTGCCAGCAGCTTTGTACCACAGGGGAACCCCACAGATACGCAGTATTTT.

This chain joins TRBV9 and TRBJ2-1, with 9 bases fitting TRBD2. J was trimmed by 8 bases and V by 0 bases; bases with no gene match: 6. The V gene's germline CDR1 is SGDLS and CDR2 YYNGEE. The CDR3 sequence is 15 residues long. The CDR3 coding sequence is TGTGCCAGCAGCGTAGAGGGGCGGGAGGGGCATGAGCAGTTCTTC. As protein: CASSVEGREGHEQFF.

This clone has only one observation. This chain joins TRBV6-5 and TRBJ1-3, with 10 positions matching TRBD1. With V trimmed by 6 bases and J by 2 bases, 4 bases remained unmatched. Germline V lookup: CDR1 MNHEY, CDR2 SVGAGI. The CDR3 is 15 amino acids. The CDR3 protein is CASRDRGLTGNTIYF. The CDR3 DNA reads TGTGCCAGCAGGGACAGGGGGTTGACTGGAAACACCATATATTTT.

The chain combines TRBV6-5 with TRBJ1-1; unclear D gene. V shed 7 bases and J shed 2 bases, with 2 bases lying between them. Germline-derived CDR1 and CDR2 are MNHEY and SVGAGI. The CDR3 length is 10 residues. The CDR3: CASINTEAFF. Written as DNA, the CDR3 is TGTGCCAGCATCAACACTGAAGCTTTCTTT.

V is TRBV5-1 and J is TRBJ1-4; TRBD1 matches at 9 bases. CDR3 size: 14 residues. Trimming cost V 4 bases and J 7 bases; bases outside gene matches: 5. Per germline, CDR1 SGHRS and CDR2 YFSETQ. In DNA, the CDR3 is TGCGCCAGCAGCCGGGGACAGGGCGGTGAAAAACTGTTTTTT. Its translation: CASSRGQGGEKLFF.

The chain combines TRBV12-5 with TRBJ2-7; D remains unclear. The CDR3 runs 14 residues. CDR1 LGHNT and CDR2 FRNRAP come from the germline V gene. V was cut by 5 bases and J by 3 bases, with 14 bases left in between. The chain's CDR3 is CASGLPWGFYEQYF. DNA of the CDR3: TGTGCTAGTGGTCTCCCCTGGGGATTCTACGAGCAGTACTTC.

This chain links TRBV7-3 with TRBJ1-1; D is uncertain. Germline loops: CDR1 SGHTA, CDR2 FQGTGA. CDR3 size: 13 residues. The V end was cut by 4 bases, the J end by 1 base, with 7 bases between. The chain's CDR3 is CASSSDPNTEAFF. The CDR3 DNA follows: TGTGCCAGCAGCTCAGACCCGAACACTGAAGCTTTCTTT.

The rearrangement joins TRBV5-6 to TRBJ1-2; 8 bases line up with TRBD1. The CDR3 is 12 residues long. V shed 3 bases, J shed 6 bases, and the junction held 1 base outside the gene matches. CDR1 is SGHDT and CDR2 is YYEEEE in the germline V gene. CDR3 sequence: CASSSTGDGYTF. DNA for the CDR3: TGTGCCAGCAGCTCGACAGGGGATGGCTACACCTTC.

The chain uses TRBV7-9 and TRBJ2-1, with TRBD1 as a possible D gene (5 bases). The CDR3 consists of 12 residues. The germline CDR1 and CDR2 sequences are SEHNR and FQNEAQ (reference sequence). V was shortened by 4 bases and J by 4 bases, with 5 bases between the two germline ends. The CDR3 nucleotides are TGTGCCAGCAGCTCAGGGTACAATGAGCAGTTCTTC. This encodes CASSSGYNEQFF.

The J gene is TRBJ2-4, the V gene TRBV19; 8 bases line up with TRBD1. Trimming cost V 9 bases and J 9 bases; bases outside gene matches: 10. Germline-derived CDR1 and CDR2 are LNHDA and SQIVND (reference sequence). This CDR3 spans 13 amino acids. Written as DNA, the CDR3 is TGTGCCAGGCCCAGGACAGGGTTTTGCATTCAGTACTTC. Amino acids: CARPRTGFCIQYF.

This chain uses TRBV5-1 with TRBJ2-2; 8 bases match TRBD1. After removal of 6 bases from V and 5 bases from J, the junction contained 9 bases not matched to a gene. This CDR3 has 15 residues. The germline V gene has CDR1 SGHRS and CDR2 YFSETQ. CDR3 coding DNA: TGCGCCAGCACCGCGGACAGGGTCGGGACCGGGGAGCTGTTTTTT. The encoded protein is CASTADRVGTGELFF.

The chain has TRBV10-3 and TRBJ2-3, with D perhaps being TRBD1 or TRBD2 (6 bases each). The germline V gene has CDR1 ENHRY and CDR2 SYGVKD. The V end was cut by 5 bases, the J end by 1 base, with 19 bases between. The CDR3 length is 17 residues. CDR3 protein: CAISNQPRGLGTDTQYF. CDR3 DNA: TGTGCCATCAGTAACCAACCCCGGGGGCTAGGCACAGATACGCAGTATTTT.

CDR3 loop: CATSGTGTYNEKLFF. The CDR3 bases are TGTGCCACCAGCGGTACCGGGACTTATAATGAAAAACTGTTTTTT. The V and J genes are TRBV15 and TRBJ1-4, with D possibly matching TRBD1 (5 bases). The CDR3 is 15 residues long. Germline CDR1 and CDR2: LNHNV and YYDKDF (reference sequence). With 5 bases removed from V and 4 bases from J, the gap between germline ends came to 14 bases.

The chain couples TRBV11-2 to TRBJ2-5, with a weak D call TRBD2 (5 bases). V dropped 1 base and J dropped 4 bases, with 7 bases sitting between them. The length of the CDR3 is 13 residues. The germline CDR1 and CDR2 sequences are SGHAT and FQNNGV. Written as DNA, the CDR3 is TGTGCCAGCAGCTTAGGGACTGCAGAGACCCAGTACTTC. Protein product: CASSLGTAETQYF.

CDR3 loop: CASSLEYGTNYGYTF. DNA for the CDR3: TGTGCCAGCAGCTTGGAGTACGGAACTAACTATGGCTACACCTTC. The chain employs TRBV5-5 and TRBJ1-2; no definite D call. The germline CDR1 and CDR2 sequences are SGHKS and YYEKEE (reference sequence). This CDR3 region has 15 residues. V lost 0 bases and J lost 0, with 9 bases in between.

This chain connects TRBV27 to TRBJ2-7; 9 bases match TRBD2. The V gene's germline CDR1 is MNHEY and CDR2 SMNVEV (reference sequence). J was trimmed by 2 bases and V by 3 bases; bases with no gene match: 8. CDR3 size: 16 residues. CDR3 nucleotides: TGTGCCAGCAGTTTGTACCCCAGCGGGGGGACCTACGAGCAGTACTTC. Amino acid sequence: CASSLYPSGGTYEQYF.

Regarding this clone: The sample has other DNA sequences that encode this CDR3 too. This chain links TRBV6-6 with TRBJ1-1; D unclear. This CDR3 has 14 residues. Trimming took off 0 bases at V and 1 base at J, with 6 bases between the two ends. The germline CDR1 and CDR2 sequences are MNHNY and SVGAGI (reference sequence). In nucleotides, the CDR3 is TGTGCCAGCAGTTACTCGGGAGCGAACACTGAAGCTTTCTTT. Protein product: CASSYSGANTEAFF.